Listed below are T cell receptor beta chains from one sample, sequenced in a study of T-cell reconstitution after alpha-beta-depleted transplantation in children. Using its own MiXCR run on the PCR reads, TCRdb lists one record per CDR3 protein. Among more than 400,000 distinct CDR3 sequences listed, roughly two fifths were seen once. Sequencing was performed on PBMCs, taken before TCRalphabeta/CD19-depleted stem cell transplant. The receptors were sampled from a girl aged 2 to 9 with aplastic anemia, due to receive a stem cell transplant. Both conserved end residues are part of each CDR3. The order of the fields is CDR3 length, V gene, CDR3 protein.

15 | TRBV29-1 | CSVHGTSGGTDTQYF
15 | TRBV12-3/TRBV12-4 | CASSSWRGLNTEAFF
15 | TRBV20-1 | CSARDRTLGNQPQHF
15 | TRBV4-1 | CASSQNSEGGYEQYF
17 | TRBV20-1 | CSGTPGLAGGSTSSQYF
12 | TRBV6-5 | CASGASPWGYTF
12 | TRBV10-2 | CATVGLVYEQFF
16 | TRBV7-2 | CASSFKGTGNTGELFF
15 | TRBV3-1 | CASSQDPSRSYEQYF
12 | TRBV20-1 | CSGDGRGDEQYF
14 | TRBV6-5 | CASSWTDTEPPLHF
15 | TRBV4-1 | CASSHPVANTGELFF
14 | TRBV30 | CAWNEGAGDTEAFF
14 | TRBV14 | CASSLGTGKLEAFF
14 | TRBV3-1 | CASSQTASTYEQYF
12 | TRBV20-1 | CSPARKFNEQFF
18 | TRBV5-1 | CASSLPTTSGGPTDTQYF
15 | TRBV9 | CASSVGSSVLDEQFF
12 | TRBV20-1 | CSAPRLLYGYTF
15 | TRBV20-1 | CSARGGGLGLNEQFF
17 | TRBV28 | CASSITFRSAGANVLTF
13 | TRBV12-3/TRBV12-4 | CASSLILGSPLHF
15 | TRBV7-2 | CASSIIRGDTGELFF
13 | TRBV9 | CASSPQGGNEQYF
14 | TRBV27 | CASRRGQGAYEQYF
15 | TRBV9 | CASSVEGGVNNEQFF
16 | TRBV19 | CASTATGDRGKYEQYF
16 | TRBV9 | CASSGQREGRYNEQFF
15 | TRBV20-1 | CSARRLAGGRGTQYF
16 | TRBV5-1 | CASSSYGQSGYNEQFF
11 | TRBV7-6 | CASSLGEQQYF
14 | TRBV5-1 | CASRRFSRGDEQFF
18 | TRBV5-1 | CASSLEGTGSSYNSPLHF
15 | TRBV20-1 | CSASTGLSPKNIQYF
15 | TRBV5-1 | CASSLGPGRPDTQYF
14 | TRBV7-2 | CASSPGIAQKTQYF
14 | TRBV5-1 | CASSLPHAYNEQFF
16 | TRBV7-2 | CASSLQWITGTGELFF
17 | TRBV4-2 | CASSPGDRVRSNQPQHF
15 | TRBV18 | CASSPLGQNTGELFF
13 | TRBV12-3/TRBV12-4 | CASTSTGVLGYTF
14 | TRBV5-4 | CASSLEGWGDTQYF
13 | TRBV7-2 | CASSFRGAWEQYF
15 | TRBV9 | CASSAGGEPGYGYTF
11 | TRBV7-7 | CASSACDTQYF
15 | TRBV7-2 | CASSLVSGGTDTQYF
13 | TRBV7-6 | CASSLDLTDTQYF
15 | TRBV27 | CASSLDLYSFNEQFF
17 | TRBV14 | CASSQEWGHSGANVLTF
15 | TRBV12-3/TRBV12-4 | CASRRTSGSYNEQFF
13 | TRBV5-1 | CASSEGRIYEQYF
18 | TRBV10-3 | CAISEGGTSGRLADTQYF
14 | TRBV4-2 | CASSQGDRGPEQYF